Detailed here is one T cell receptor beta chain. Some clones are missing from TCRdb's copy, which holds only in-frame ones; the method was immunoSEQ multiplex PCR. The data show about 18,000 clones, with 75% to 90% seen just once and about a quarter held by the top ten. V lost 2 bases, J lost 7 bases, and 20 bases lay in between. Germline V gene lookup returns CDR1 SGHVS and CDR2 FQNEAQ. The CDR3 is made up of 17 amino acids. The sample is drawn from a study of PD-1 blockade in classical Hodgkin lymphoma. Following autologous stem cell transplantation, relapse occurred in every patient, and exposure to brentuximab vedotin varied.

The receptor comes from a human donor with classical Hodgkin lymphoma. Material: peripheral blood mononuclear cells (PBMCs), obtained at baseline. The gene calls are TRBV7-8 and TRBJ2-2, with unresolved D. The CDR3 sequence: CASSLYRFPDPVGELFF. The CDR3 nucleotides are TGTGCCAGCAGCTTATATAGGTTCCCAGATCCGGTCGGGGAGCTGTTTTTT.